These T cell receptor beta chains were read from a single sample in a study of chemoradiotherapy in HPV16-positive cancers. Profiling relied on immunoSEQ multiplex PCR, and the TCRdb table lists in-frame clones only, not all of them. Of about 4,300 clones listed, roughly 73% are singletons. The material was obtained from a patient who underwent chemoradiotherapy. These receptor sequences come from a human donor with HPV-associated anogenital cancer. The CDR3 runs from the conserved cysteine through the conserved F or W. A D gene is named only where the DNA matches it firmly. The listing skips clone size in some rows; elsewhere it reads once, few, many or a size class.

d_gene | abundance | j_gene | v_gene | CDR3nt | CDR3aa
. | . | TRBJ2-7 | TRBV9 | TGTGCCAGCAGCGTAGGGATCTCCTACGAGCAGTACTTC | CASSVGISYEQYF
. | few | TRBJ1-5 | TRBV7-2 | TGTGCCAGCAGCTTTAGACCGGGCTCTAGACAGCCCCAGCATTTT | CASSFRPGSRQPQHF
. | . | TRBJ1-3 | TRBV14 | TGTGCCAGCAGCCCCTTTCGGACCAGAAACACCATATATTTT | CASSPFRTRNTIYF
. | few | TRBJ2-3 | TRBV7-8 | TGTGCCAGCAGCTCCCGGGACAAGAGCCCCACAGATACGCAGTATTTT | CASSSRDKSPTDTQYF
TRBD2 | few | TRBJ2-5 | TRBV19 | TGTGCCAGTAGCCGTTACTGGTCTAGCGGGGGAGAGACCCAGTACTTC | CASSRYWSSGGETQYF
. | . | TRBJ2-1 | TRBV30 | TGTGCCTGGAATCGGGGCAGGGTTAAACAAGAGCAGTTCTTC | CAWNRGRVKQEQFF
. | few | TRBJ1-1 | TRBV10-3 | TGTGCCATCAGTGAGTCCCAGGAATCCGCTGAAGCTTTCTTT | CAISESQESAEAFF
TRBD2 | . | TRBJ2-2 | TRBV19 | TGTGCCAGTAGTTCGGGGACTAGCGGAAACACCGGGGAGCTGTTTTTT | CASSSGTSGNTGELFF
. | . | TRBJ1-1 | TRBV11-2 | TGTGCCAGCAGCTTCCTAGCGCAGAGCACTGAAGCTTTCTTT | CASSFLAQSTEAFF
. | once | TRBJ1-2 | TRBV28 | TGTGCCAGCAGTATTCAGGGGACCTATGGCTACACCTTC | CASSIQGTYGYTF
. | once | TRBJ1-4 | TRBV5-1 | TGCGCCAGCAGCTTGTTGCGAAGAGAAAATGAAAAACTGTTTTTT | CASSLLRRENEKLFF
. | . | TRBJ1-4 | TRBV30 | TGTGCCTGGAGTGTATTCGCGGGAGCGGCGGGAGAAAAACTGTTTTTT | CAWSVFAGAAGEKLFF
. | . | TRBJ2-5 | TRBV11-2 | TGTGCCAGCAGCTTAATTAACAGGGAAGAGACCCAGTACTTC | CASSLINREETQYF
TRBD2 | . | TRBJ2-5 | TRBV7-2 | TGTGCCAGCAGCCCAGGACTAGCGGAGGGTGTGGAGACCCAGTACTTC | CASSPGLAEGVETQYF
. | . | TRBJ2-7 | TRBV6-1 | TGTGCCAGCAGGAGGGCGGGGACCTACGAGCAGTACTTC | CASRRAGTYEQYF
TRBD1 | . | TRBJ1-6 | TRBV11-2 | TGTGCCAGCAGCACCCGGACAGGGGCAGGTTCACCCCTCCACTTT | CASSTRTGAGSPLHF
TRBD1 | few | TRBJ1-4 | TRBV14 | TGTGCCAGCAGCCGGCAGGGACAGTCCTTGGGGAAACTGTTTTTT | CASSRQGQSLGKLFF
. | . | TRBJ2-3 | TRBV7-2 | TGTGCCAGCAGCTTAGCTCTCCGCACAGATACGCAGTATTTT | CASSLALRTDTQYF
. | . | TRBJ1-1 | TRBV28 | TGTGCCAGCAGTTCAATACGGACGCGACACACGTTGGGAGCTTTCTTT | CASSSIRTRHTLGAFF
. | . | TRBJ2-1 | TRBV5-1 | TGCGCCAGCAGCTTCGGGACCAACAATGAGCAGTTCTTC | CASSFGTNNEQFF
. | . | TRBJ2-2 | TRBV5-4 | TGTGCCAGCAGCTTAAGGAGAAATGGCGCCGGGGAGCTGTTTTTT | CASSLRRNGAGELFF
. | . | TRBJ1-5 | TRBV10-3 | TGTGCCATCAGTGACAGGGATTATCAGCCCCAGCATTTT | CAISDRDYQPQHF
. | once | TRBJ1-1 | TRBV5-4 | TGTGCCAGCAGAAAGACGGAGAACACTGAAGCTTTCTTT | CASRKTENTEAFF
. | . | TRBJ1-5 | TRBV13 | TGTGCCAGCAGCTTAGGCGGGGGGAGCAATCAGCCCCAGCATTTT | CASSLGGGSNQPQHF
. | . | TRBJ2-3 | TRBV4-2 | TGTGCCAGCAGCCAAGCGGTCCCGGGGATGGGGGCGGATACGCAGTATTTT | CASSQAVPGMGADTQYF
TRBD1 | . | TRBJ1-2 | TRBV19 | TGTGCCAGTAGAAGGACAGGGGGCGCGAGGGGCTACACCTTC | CASRRTGGARGYTF
. | few | TRBJ2-7 | TRBV2 | TGTGCCAGCAGCGGGTCCGGGCGCGAGCAGTACTTC | CASSGSGREQYF
. | once | TRBJ2-7 | TRBV18 | TGTGCCAGCTCGCCTTCTCAACAAGCTTCAGCCTACGAGCAGTACTTC | CASSPSQQASAYEQYF
. | few | TRBJ1-1 | TRBV19 | TGTGCCAGTAGTATGATTCAACAGGGTGGTGGCACTGAAGCTTTCTTT | CASSMIQQGGGTEAFF
TRBD2 | . | TRBJ2-2 | TRBV7-9 | TGTGCCAGCTTCGGACTAGCGGGGGTCACCGGGGAGCTGTTTTTT | CASFGLAGVTGELFF
. | few | TRBJ2-7 | TRBV2 | TGTGCCAGCCGCATAAACAGGGCCTACGAGCAGTACTTC | CASRINRAYEQYF
. | . | TRBJ2-1 | TRBV23-1 | TGCGCCAGCACCCTAGGGGACCCTTTTTATGAAAAGTACAATGAGCAGTTCTTC | CASTLGDPFYEKYNEQFF
. | . | TRBJ1-2 | TRBV2 | TGTGCCAGCAGTGACAGCGACTATGGCTACACCTTC | CASSDSDYGYTF
. | . | TRBJ2-6 | TRBV28 | TGTGCCAGCAGAAACGGGGCGATCTCTGGGGCCAACGTCCTGACTTTC | CASRNGAISGANVLTF
. | . | TRBJ1-1 | TRBV28 | TGTGCCAGCAGTTCACCAGCCTACAACACTGAAGCTTTCTTT | CASSSPAYNTEAFF
TRBD2 | . | TRBJ2-3 | TRBV4-3 | TGCGCCAGCAGCCAAGAACGTCTGTCGGGAGCGGGGGTAACAGATACGCAGTATTTT | CASSQERLSGAGVTDTQYF
. | . | TRBJ1-1 | TRBV28 | TGTGCCAGCAGTTTAGGGGGAGGGAAGAACACTGAAGCTTTCTTT | CASSLGGGKNTEAFF
. | . | TRBJ1-1 | TRBV2 | TGTGCCATCAGGGAACGAGCTTTCTTT | CAIRERAFF
TRBD2 | . | TRBJ2-1 | TRBV5-4 | TGTGCCAGCAGCTTGATAGCGGGGGAATACAATGAGCAGTTCTTC | CASSLIAGEYNEQFF
. | once | TRBJ1-4 | TRBV6-5 | TGTGCCAGCAGTTACGTACCGGGACATCCAAATGAAAAACTGTTTTTT | CASSYVPGHPNEKLFF
. | . | TRBJ2-5 | TRBV7-2 | TGTGCCAGCAGCTTAGAGGACAGAAAAGAGACCCAGTACTTC | CASSLEDRKETQYF
TRBD2 | . | TRBJ2-5 | TRBV5-1 | TGCGCCAGCAGCATGGGACTAGCGGGGGGTCTGAATCAAGAGACCCAGTACTTC | CASSMGLAGGLNQETQYF
. | . | TRBJ2-5 | TRBV20-1 | TGCAGTGCACACATAAGAGAGACCCAGTACTTC | CSAHIRETQYF
TRBD1 | . | TRBJ1-5 | TRBV5-8 | TGTGCCAGCAGCTTACAGGGGTATAGCAATCAGCCCCAGCATTTT | CASSLQGYSNQPQHF
TRBD1 | once | TRBJ2-1 | TRBV15 | TGTGCCACCAGCAGAAGACAGGGCTCCTACAATGAGCAGTTCTTC | CATSRRQGSYNEQFF
. | . | TRBJ1-2 | TRBV28 | TGTGCCAGCAGTTCCGTCGACCACGCTAACTATGGCTACACCTTC | CASSSVDHANYGYTF
. | . | TRBJ1-5 | TRBV5-8 | TGTGCCAGCAGCTTGGCCATGGCGGGAGATCAGCCCCAGCATTTT | CASSLAMAGDQPQHF
. | . | TRBJ2-5 | TRBV25-1 | TGTGCCAGCAGTGAAGGTGGGGGGACCGGAGAGACCCAGTACTTC | CASSEGGGTGETQYF
. | . | TRBJ1-4 | TRBV19 | TGTGCCAGTAGTATAGATAGCTTGGACGGCTCTAAAGAAAAACTGTTTTTT | CASSIDSLDGSKEKLFF
. | . | TRBJ1-1 | TRBV6-5 | TGTGCCAGCAGTTACTCGAAACCCTTGAACACTGAAGCTTTCTTT | CASSYSKPLNTEAFF
. | few | TRBJ2-1 | TRBV7-9 | TGTGCCAGCAGCAAGGGCCTTAGCTCCTACAATGAGCAGTTCTTC | CASSKGLSSYNEQFF
. | . | TRBJ1-2 | TRBV14 | TGTGCCAGCAGCCGGACAGTTGGAGCCAACGGCTACACCTTC | CASSRTVGANGYTF
. | . | TRBJ2-3 | TRBV7-9 | TGTGCCAGCAGCCCTACATCCGGCACAGATACGCAGTATTTT | CASSPTSGTDTQYF
. | . | TRBJ2-5 | TRBV5-1 | TGCGCCAGCAGCTTTATACAGGGTATTGGAGAGACCCAGTACTTC | CASSFIQGIGETQYF
. | . | TRBJ2-3 | TRBV19 | TGTGCCAGTAGTGCTCGGCCCTCCGGGGGCACAGATACGCAGTATTTT | CASSARPSGGTDTQYF
TRBD2 | . | TRBJ2-7 | TRBV28 | TGTGCCAGCCGGGCTTTTAGCGGGGGCTCCTACGAGCAGTACTTC | CASRAFSGGSYEQYF
. | . | TRBJ1-1 | TRBV6-5 | TGTGCCAGCAGTTTAGGGGATACTGAAGCTTTCTTT | CASSLGDTEAFF
. | . | TRBJ1-1 | TRBV27 | TGTGCCAGCTGGGACGGCGCTGAAGCTTTCTTT | CASWDGAEAFF
. | . | TRBJ1-2 | TRBV28 | TGTGCCAGCAGTTTAGGGCAGGGGACGGGTGGCTACACCTTC | CASSLGQGTGGYTF